The 22 T cell receptor beta chains presented below share a single source sample, sequenced in a study of cytomegalovirus exposure and HLA in healthy donors. Amplification used 60 Vbeta primers and 13 Jbeta primers. Sequencing used immunoSEQ multiplex PCR; TCRdb keeps in-frame clones, though not all of them. The sample contains about 140,000 clones, 60% to 85% of which appear only once. Specimen: PBMCs. Every receptor here comes from a man between 18 and 35 years old in good health and CMV-seronegative.

The chain combines TRBV7-9 with TRBJ2-7; D might be TRBD2 (5 bases). The CDR3 length is 13 residues. CDR1 is SEHNR and CDR2 is FQNEAQ in the germline V gene (reference sequence). Trimming cost V 3 bases and J 0 bases, with 6 bases left between them. The CDR3 DNA follows: TGTGCCAGCAGCTTTGGGAGCTCCTACGAGCAGTACTTC. It encodes CASSFGSSYEQYF.

The CDR3 nucleotides are TGTGCCAGCTCACCTCTGGAAACAGGGGGCTACTCTGGGGCCAACGTCCTGACTTTC. This sequence encodes CASSPLETGGYSGANVLTF. The chain employs TRBV18 and TRBJ2-6; 9 bases are a match to TRBD1. With V trimmed by 3 bases and J by 0 bases, 9 bases remained unmatched. The CDR3 runs 19 residues. Germline CDR1 KGHSH, CDR2 LQKENI.

The chain links TRBV28 to TRBJ2-7; D is ambiguous. CDR1 and CDR2 from the germline V gene are MDHEN and SYDVKM. Trimming shortened V by 3 bases and J by 5 bases, and 11 bases separated the two germline ends. This CDR3 spans 13 amino acids. For the CDR3, the DNA is TGTGCCAGCAGTTTTCGATCGTCGGACGAGCAGTACTTC. Protein: CASSFRSSDEQYF.

V usage is TRBV6-1 and J usage is TRBJ2-1; 11 bases fit TRBD2. The germline gives CDR1 MNHNS, CDR2 SASEGT. This CDR3 spans 16 amino acids. With 0 bases clipped from V and 9 bases from J, the junction kept 7 bases outside the gene matches. In DNA, the CDR3 is TGTGCCAGCAGTGAAGCGTTACTAGCGGGAGTAACTGAGCAGTTCTTC. This translates into CASSEALLAGVTEQFF.

The chain joins TRBV4-2 to TRBJ1-2, with 7 positions matching TRBD1. This CDR3 has 15 amino acids. Germline CDR1 reads LGHNA; CDR2 reads YNFKEQ. V shed 4 bases, J shed 0 bases, and the junction held 5 bases outside the gene matches. The CDR3 nucleotides are TGTGCCAGCAGCCCCAGGGACAGCTCTAACTATGGCTACACCTTC. Translating it yields CASSPRDSSNYGYTF.

The chain joins TRBV27 to TRBJ1-1; tentatively, D is TRBD1 (5 bases). CDR3 length equals 14 residues. V was trimmed by 5 bases and J by 4 bases, leaving 14 bases between them. Looked up from germline, CDR1 is MNHEY and CDR2 is SMNVEV (reference sequence). CDR3 region: CASSILQGATEAFF. The CDR3 DNA follows: TGTGCCAGCAGTATACTGCAAGGGGCCACTGAAGCTTTCTTT.

CDR3 sequence: CASSAGQGSTEAFF. The CDR3 coding sequence is TGTGCCAGCAGCGCGGGACAGGGTAGCACTGAAGCTTTCTTT. The chain couples TRBV9 to TRBJ1-1, with 9 bases lining up with TRBD1. V trimming: 3 bases; J trimming: 4 bases; junction bases outside the gene matches: 4. CDR1 and CDR2 (germline): SGDLS, YYNGEE. The CDR3 has 14 residues.

The rearrangement uses TRBV5-5 and TRBJ1-2; 7 bases are shared with TRBD1. The trim removed 4 bases at V and 5 bases at J, leaving 11 bases unmatched. CDR1 and CDR2 (germline): SGHKS, YYEKEE (reference sequence). The CDR3 covers 15 residues. CDR3: CASSRRAAGGYGYTF. As DNA, the CDR3 is TGTGCCAGCAGCCGACGTGCTGCAGGGGGGTATGGCTACACCTTC.

This chain joins TRBV6-1 and TRBJ1-2; 8 bases line up with TRBD1. This CDR3 region has 14 residues. The V gene end was trimmed by 3 bases and the J gene end by 6 bases; junction bases not matched to a gene: 6. Germline CDR1 and CDR2: MNHNS and SASEGT. Here the CDR3 DNA reads TGTGCCAGCAGTGAGTCACAGGGGGGAGATGGCTACACCTTC. Residues: CASSESQGGDGYTF.

The chain carries TRBV15 and TRBJ2-3; TRBD1 matches 7 bases. The CDR3 is made up of 16 amino acids. In germline, CDR1 is LNHNV, CDR2 YYDKDF (reference sequence). The V and J ends lost 0 bases and 1 base, in that order; junction bases with no gene match: 4. The CDR3 sequence is CATSREQGSGTDTQYF. The CDR3 DNA is TGTGCCACCAGCAGAGAACAGGGGAGCGGCACAGATACGCAGTATTTT.

The V gene is TRBV7-2, the J gene TRBJ1-5; D is perhaps TRBD1 (6 bases). Germline-derived CDR1 and CDR2 are SGHTA and FQGNSA. The CDR3 consists of 15 residues. V gave up 5 bases and J gave up 0 bases, with 11 bases separating them. The chain's CDR3 is CASSQGTFSNQPQHF. CDR3 bases: TGTGCCAGCAGCCAGGGGACATTTAGCAATCAGCCCCAGCATTTT.

The chain uses TRBV2 and TRBJ1-5, with 8 bases lining up with TRBD1. The length of the CDR3 is 14 residues. Germline assignment: CDR1 SNHLY and CDR2 FYNNEI. J lost 4 bases, V lost 6 bases, and 5 bases had no gene match. Written as DNA, the CDR3 is TGTGCCAGCAGAGGACAGGGAACAAATCAGCCCCAGCATTTT. As protein: CASRGQGTNQPQHF.

The V gene is TRBV11-3, the J gene TRBJ2-7; possibly TRBD2 for D (5 bases). The CDR3 consists of 16 residues. V lost 3 bases, J lost 0 bases, and 15 bases lay in between. Germline CDR1 is SGHNT and CDR2 is YENEEA. The CDR3 nucleotides are TGTGCCAGCAGCTTCCCTGGCCGGGAAAGCTCCTACGAGCAGTACTTC. Translation gives CASSFPGRESSYEQYF.

This chain links TRBV7-2 with TRBJ1-2; D may be TRBD1 (6 bases). This CDR3 region has 14 residues. CDR1 SGHTA and CDR2 FQGNSA come from the germline V gene. V lost 5 bases, J lost 4 bases, and 14 bases lay in between. The CDR3 region has the DNA TGTGCCAGCAGCCCGCCGGACAGTTTCTATGGCTACACCTTC. This sequence encodes CASSPPDSFYGYTF.

This chain links TRBV5-6 with TRBJ1-4; the D gene is possibly TRBD1 (5 bases). The V gene lost 3 bases and the J gene lost 5 bases, with 14 bases spanning the gap. The germline V gene encodes CDR1 SGHDT and CDR2 YYEEEE. This CDR3 contains 15 residues. The CDR3, as DNA: TGTGCCAGCAGCTATGGACACGCTTGGAATGAAAAACTGTTTTTT. This codes for CASSYGHAWNEKLFF.

The chain joins TRBV6-5 to TRBJ1-1; D not certain. V was clipped by 5 bases and J by 6 bases, with 10 bases between them. Germline loops: CDR1 MNHEY, CDR2 SVGAGI. This CDR3 contains 12 residues. The CDR3 DNA is TGTGCCAGCAGTGAAGATCCAGCTGAAGCTTTCTTT. Translation: CASSEDPAEAFF.

The rearrangement joins TRBV5-4 to TRBJ2-7; possibly TRBD2 for D (6 bases). This CDR3 comprises 16 residues. The germline V gene encodes CDR1 SGHNT and CDR2 YYREEE (reference sequence). Trimming took 0 bases from V and 4 from J, leaving 17 bases between them. CDR3 bases: TGTGCCAGCAGCTTGGAGTTGGCGGGACTCCCTTACGAGCAGTACTTC. Protein sequence: CASSLELAGLPYEQYF.

A remark on this clone: Different DNA sequences within this sample yield the same CDR3. CDR3 residues: CASSLAPVSRSPLHF. CDR3 coding DNA: TGTGCCAGCAGTTTAGCCCCAGTAAGTCGCTCACCCCTCCACTTT. This chain joins TRBV27 and TRBJ1-6; D ambiguous. Germline CDR1 MNHEY, CDR2 SMNVEV (reference sequence). V was trimmed by 2 bases and J by 10 bases, leaving 15 bases between them. There are 15 residues in the CDR3.

This chain uses TRBV29-1 with TRBJ2-7, with 8 bases matching TRBD1. Unmatched junction bases numbered 3, after V lost 3 bases and J lost 2 bases. The CDR3 is 13 amino acids. Germline V lookup: CDR1 SQVTM, CDR2 ANQGSEA. The CDR3 DNA reads as TGCAGCGTTGAGCAGGGGGCTCCCTACGAGCAGTACTTC. It codes for CSVEQGAPYEQYF.

This rearrangement joins TRBV5-4 to TRBJ2-1, with D possibly being TRBD1 (6 bases). The CDR3 covers 13 residues. V was clipped by 4 bases and J by 6 bases, with 11 bases between them. Looked up from germline, CDR1 is SGHNT and CDR2 is YYREEE (reference sequence). The CDR3 coding sequence is TGTGCCAGCAGCAAAGGGGGAGTCAATGAGCAGTTCTTC. It codes for CASSKGGVNEQFF.

The rearrangement uses TRBV19 and TRBJ2-2; possibly TRBD1 for D (6 bases). This CDR3 region has 17 residues. V lost 2 bases and J 4 bases, leaving 17 bases between the germline ends. Germline assignment: CDR1 LNHDA and CDR2 SQIVND (reference sequence). The CDR3: CASSIFWAGVSTGELFF. DNA for the CDR3: TGTGCCAGTAGTATATTTTGGGCAGGGGTGAGCACCGGGGAGCTGTTTTTT.

The CDR3 nucleotides read TGCAGCGTTCTACAGGGGTCGAGGACTGAAGCTTTCTTT. It is translated as CSVLQGSRTEAFF. This chain joins TRBV29-1 and TRBJ1-1; 7 positions agree with TRBD1. The CDR3 sequence is 13 residues long. Germline CDR1 and CDR2: SQVTM and ANQGSEA. The V gene end was trimmed by 5 bases and the J gene end by 5 bases; junction bases not matched to a gene: 8.